This TCR beta chain is from a study of blood T cell repertoires in COVID-19 (dated by TCRdb to the early 2020s). Regarding the research as a whole: Samples from collaborators originated in the United States, Italy and Spain and spanned both the acute and convalescent phases of COVID-19. The material from the prospective study consisted of cDNA or gDNA derived from T cells, B-cell-depleted T cells, or PBMCs. The dataset comprised deeply sampled blood TCRbeta repertoires from subjects exposed to, actively infected with, or recovered from COVID-19. A freely available public database, intended as a resource for researchers studying the immune response to SARS-CoV-2, is where the repertoires were released. The samples were drawn from the first 160 participants of the ongoing ImmuneRACE study and from 1,254 subjects provided by 6 global collaborators. Sample metadata almost always included a de-identified subject ID, COVID-19 status, age in years and sex. Where available, HLA class I and class II types were taken from metadata supplied by the sample provider and were not determined by assay-based typing. Paper-wide results and their limitations: The quantity of clinical and demographic metadata differed by source and by participant and was supplied without curation.

Each collaborating institution followed its own protocols to collect whole blood in K2EDTA tubes. Collaborator samples were shipped for TCRbeta analysis as frozen whole blood, isolated PBMCs, or DNA extracted from either sample type. TCRbeta CDR3 regions were amplified from genomic DNA using the immunoSEQ Assay, a bias-controlled multiplex PCR. Concerning the study's data processing: Nucleated cell counts per sample were estimated from amplification of reference gene primers within the assay. Sequence reads were collapsed and filtered to measure the absolute abundance of every unique TCRbeta CDR3 rearrangement. Productive Simpson clonality was computed per sample as the square root of Simpson's diversity index over productive rearrangements. This immuneACCESS table, as held by TCRdb, lists in-frame sequences with V and J called but not all clones. Of the missing ones, under half trace to an unresolved V gene in checked studies; the others have no known cause. That table supplies the V and J calls and clone size; D and trimming were determined from the DNA. The sample table lists 70,000 to 100,000 clones, 90% of them with a count of one. The ten biggest clones cover 4.3% of the sample.

Remarks on this clone: Its antigen remains unidentified. Base qualities are missing; no much larger clone stands one base away.

In the germline V gene, CDR1 corresponds to MNHEY and CDR2 to SVGAGI. V has 6 bases trimmed and J has 5 bases trimmed; junction bases matching no gene number 3. The CDR3 starts with the cysteine, ends with the phenylalanine, and has 13 residues. This entry keeps only the CDR3 DNA: 39 bases, framed from base 1. The V gene is TRBV6-5 and the J gene is TRBJ1-5, with 8 bases in between that match TRBD1. This receptor was identified in a woman aged 80 or over with active or convalescent COVID-19. The sequencing sample was made of peripheral blood. The CDR3 region has the sequence CASSIQGDQPQHF. The nucleotide sequence reads as follows: TGTGCCAGCAGCATACAGGGGGATCAGCCCCAGCATTTT.